This T cell receptor beta chain was documented in a study of shared clonotypes between healthy human individuals (TCRdb year 2020). Regarding the complete study: Three men and two women, aged 18 to 49 years, made up the cohort. For each donor, three plates each were used for CD4 naive and CD4 memory, two plates were used for CD8 naive, and one plate was used for CD8 memory. The study deeply sequenced blood TCR repertoires of five healthy adults to estimate repertoire size and the extent of clonotype sharing between individuals. To increase sequencing depth and limit assay-specific biases, TCR repertoire library preparation and sequencing were carried out by different laboratories using diverse techniques. Between about 0.94 and 8.9 billion PBMCs per donor were obtained by leukapheresis.

The CDR3 sequence holds 15 residues, the cysteine and phenylalanine included. Only the CDR3 portion is preserved as DNA: 45 bases, with reading frame beginning at the first base. Reading the germline V gene gives CDR1 SQVTM and CDR2 ANQGSEA. Relative to germline, V is missing 6 bases and J is missing 6 bases, with 4 bases of the junction outside any gene match. Using the deep immunoSEQ assay, multiplex PCR amplified TCR CDR3 regions from genomic DNA. Extracted genomic DNA from each cell subset was spread evenly across all wells of several immunoSEQ 96-well plates, with each plate serving as a replicate. For sorted subsets, each replicate PCR was loaded with approximately 0.2 ug genomic DNA, equivalent to 30,000 or so T cell genomes. Purified libraries were quantified with a Qubit 3.0 fluorometer, sized on a Bioanalyzer 2100, and re-quantified with the KAPA Library Quantification kit. A separate single-read 150-cycle Illumina NextSeq 550 flow cell was used to sequence each immunoSEQ 96-well plate. The paper's data handling went like this. Because only junctional sequences without quality scores were contained in the immunoSEQ output, filtering matching that applied to full-length reads could not be performed. Sequences were annotated with PyIR, a Python wrapper for IgBLAST v1.9, and V/J genes and CDR3 were assigned using IMGT germline references. Any read was removed if the V/J assignment was weak (E-value above 1e-6), the CDR3 was missing, or the read contained stop codons, out-of-frame junctions, or ambiguous translated residues. V3J clonotypes were defined by identical inferred V gene, J gene, and CDR3 amino acid sequence. To compute the percentage overlap between repertoires, the number of shared unique clonotypes was divided by the size of the smaller repertoire. Richness of each repertoire was evaluated using RTK rarefaction, the Chao1 estimator, and Recon v2.1 estimates of unobserved clonotypes. Generation probabilities for all TCRbeta clonotypes obtained by the gDNA method from several donors were computed using OLGA. TCRdb retrieved this table from immuneACCESS and kept in-frame rearrangements only. Not all clones are present; in checked studies, unresolved V genes account for under half, and no reason is known for the remainder. V and J calls plus clone size are reproduced from that table; the DNA served to infer D and trimming. In this sample the table shows 1.5 million to 2.5 million clones, over 85% of which occur a single time. The leading ten clones occupy roughly 1% of the sample.

CD8 naive samples were obtained by positive selection for CCR7 among CD45RO-negative cells, yielding a CD45RA+CCR7+ population from which TemRA cells were excluded. The donors were healthy, HIV-negative adults with no recently reported acute infections or vaccinations. Every donor was a Caucasian adult residing in Nashville, Tennessee, USA. Blood was obtained by leukapheresis, after which PBMCs were separated by Ficoll-Histopaque density gradient centrifugation and cryopreserved in liquid nitrogen vapor phase. Analytical flow cytometry was used to check the purity and quantity of every magnetically sorted T cell population. Genomic DNA was isolated from every sorted fraction and measured by UV absorbance on a Nanodrop 2000c. What the study reported, not specific to this receptor: Even with the large sequencing depth, rarefaction of the sorted-subset datasets indicated that sequencing was incomplete. Approximately 4.8% of naive CD4, 3.5% of naive CD8, 2.3% of memory CD4, and 0.4% of memory CD8 clonotypes were shared across several donors. Naive subsets generally had larger estimated clonotype richness than memory subsets did. Based on pairwise subsampling, the degree of clonotype sharing among donors was expected to be affected by sequencing depth. Sampling was limited to blood, and TCR repertoires in tissue likely differ from TCR repertoires in blood. Compared with non-shared clonotypes, the clonotypes found in all four sorted-subset donors had higher generation probabilities. Because the study included only a small number of donors, the genetic and exposure-history diversity represented was limited.

A note on this clone: This clone's antigen is unknown. The record has no base qualities; no much larger clone is one base away.

Recombination linked TRBV29-1 to TRBJ2-2; 16 central nucleotides agree with TRBD2. Sequencing used naive CD8+ T cells sorted from blood. The sample's cell subset or site, from its label and the paper: CD45RA+CCR7+. The receptor's source is a young man in good health. This receptor has the CDR3 CSVRGTSGGAGELFF. The DNA sequence reads TGCAGCGTGAGAGGGACTAGCGGGGGGGCCGGGGAGCTGTTTTTT.